The 22 T cell receptor beta chains below were found in one sample sequenced in a study of OX40 agonist ivuxolimab in advanced cancers. Assay used: immunoSEQ multiplex PCR; TCRdb lists only in-frame clones, some missing. The repertoire holds 37,000 or so clones, almost 85% seen once, with around 1.9% in the top ten. Source: CD4+ or CD8+ T cells sorted from blood, taken in a trial of the OX40 agonist ivuxolimab. The receptors come from an adult with an advanced solid tumor such as melanoma, head and neck, liver or kidney cancer.

The chain has TRBV9 and TRBJ2-3, with 8 nucleotides matching TRBD2. The germline gives CDR1 SGDLS, CDR2 YYNGEE. The CDR3 has 19 amino acids. The V segment lost 2 bases and the J segment 1 base; nucleotides outside the gene matches: 15. In DNA, the CDR3 is TGTGCCAGCAGCGTGGCGGAGCGGCCCAGCGGGAGTGGCACAGATACGCAGTATTTT. It encodes CASSVAERPSGSGTDTQYF.

The chain uses TRBV11-2 and TRBJ2-2; D unresolved. Trimming took 1 base from V and 4 from J, leaving 4 bases between them. The CDR3 length is 13 residues. CDR1 is SGHAT, CDR2 FQNNGV, per germline. This CDR3 reads CASSLVSTGELFF. CDR3 DNA: TGTGCCAGCAGCTTAGTAAGCACCGGGGAGCTGTTTTTT.

In DNA, the CDR3 is TGTGCCAGCAGCTTGGGGCTAGCGGCGAACACCGGGGAGCTGTTTTTT. As protein: CASSLGLAANTGELFF. V and J are TRBV5-5 and TRBJ2-2, with 7 positions matching TRBD2. Germline V gives CDR1 SGHKS, CDR2 YYEKEE (reference sequence). The CDR3 is 16 amino acids. V lost 0 bases and J lost 0; bases outside the gene matches: 2. Complete variable domain (other parts from reference TRBV5-5 and TRBJ2-2): DAGVTQSPTHLIKTRGQQVTLRCSPISGHKSVSWYQQVLGQGPQFIFQYYEKEERGRGNFPDRFSARQFPNYSSELNVNALLLGDSALYLCASSLGLAANTGELFFGEGSRLTVL.

This chain links TRBV23-1 with TRBJ2-3; D is unresolved. TRBV23-1 qualifies as an ORF whose function is uncertain. The CDR3 spans 16 residues. Trimming removed 6 bases at V and 2 bases at J, with 18 bases between. The CDR3 DNA reads as TGCGCCAGCAGCCACCGGGCTAGGCCAAACACAGATACGCAGTATTTT. Encoded protein: CASSHRARPNTDTQYF.

The V call is TRBV7-6, the J call TRBJ2-1; TRBD2 matches 7 bases. This CDR3 has 15 amino acids. Germline-derived CDR1 and CDR2 are SGHVS and FNYEAQ. Trimming cost V 0 bases and J 6 bases; bases outside gene matches: 5. CDR3 sequence (DNA): TGTGCCAGCAGCTTAGCTGTCGGGGGGTTCAATGAGCAGTTCTTC. Protein product: CASSLAVGGFNEQFF.

This chain joins TRBV5-1 and TRBJ1-6; D is undetermined. The CDR3 totals 15 residues. The germline CDR1 and CDR2 sequences are SGHRS and YFSETQ. Trimming took off 0 bases at V and 6 bases at J, with 10 bases between the two ends. Here the CDR3 reads CASSLDGRSNSPLHF. As DNA, the CDR3 is TGCGCCAGCAGCTTGGATGGACGTTCTAATTCACCCCTCCACTTT. Supplemented by reference TRBV5-1 and TRBJ1-6, the full variable domain reads KAGVTQTPRYLIKTRGQQVTLSCSPISGHRSVSWYQQTPGQGLQFLFEYFSETQRNKGNFPGRFSGRQFSNSRSEMNVSTLELGDSALYLCASSLDGRSNSPLHFGNGTRLTVT.

The chain links TRBV7-2 to TRBJ1-1; TRBD1 is a possible D gene (5 bases). The germline V gene has CDR1 SGHTA and CDR2 FQGNSA. The CDR3 spans 18 residues. Trimming shortened V by 2 bases and J by 2 bases, and 21 bases separated the two germline ends. CDR3 residues: CASSLSFLGATGNTEAFF. CDR3 bases: TGTGCCAGCAGCTTATCCTTTCTCGGGGCAACAGGTAACACTGAAGCTTTCTTT.

This clone was seen once. This chain connects TRBV27 to TRBJ1-6, with unresolved D. The ends were cut back, 2 bases at V and 7 bases at J, with 9 bases in the middle. CDR3 length: 14 residues. The germline CDR1 and CDR2 sequences are MNHEY and SMNVEV (reference sequence). The CDR3 DNA reads as TGTGCCAGCAGTTTACACGGACCGAATTCACCCCTCCACTTT. It specifies CASSLHGPNSPLHF.

CDR3 loop: CATSKTINYGYTF. In nucleotides, the CDR3 is TGTGCCACCAGCAAGACCATTAACTATGGCTACACCTTC. The V and J genes are TRBV15 and TRBJ1-2, with D hard to call. With 4 bases removed from V and 1 base from J, the gap between germline ends came to 7 bases. Germline-derived CDR1 and CDR2 are LNHNV and YYDKDF (reference sequence). CDR3 size: 13 residues.

V gene TRBV7-9 combines with J gene TRBJ2-7; D uncertain. The CDR3 runs 12 residues. Trimming pared 4 bases from V and 2 bases from J, leaving 6 bases between. From germline, CDR1 is SEHNR and CDR2 FQNEAQ (reference sequence). CDR3 residues: CASSSTPYEQYF. The CDR3 DNA reads as TGTGCCAGCAGCTCTACACCCTACGAGCAGTACTTC.

The genes are TRBV5-5 and TRBJ2-7; D possibly uses TRBD1 or TRBD2 (6 bases each). The CDR3 is 14 residues long. Germline loops: CDR1 SGHKS, CDR2 YYEKEE (reference sequence). Deletions cut 6 bases from V and 1 base from J, with 14 bases between. Here the CDR3 reads CASTLLGGSYEQYF. The CDR3 DNA follows: TGTGCCAGCACCCTGTTAGGGGGGTCCTACGAGCAGTACTTC.

The V gene is TRBV11-2, the J gene TRBJ2-6; tentative D call: TRBD2 (5 bases). Germline CDR1 and CDR2: SGHAT and FQNNGV. V was trimmed by 10 bases and J by 2 bases, leaving 12 bases between them. This CDR3 contains 14 residues. The CDR3 bases are TGTGCCACCAGGCGGGTGGCTGGGGCCAACGTCCTGACTTTC. This translates into CATRRVAGANVLTF.

V is TRBV4-2 and J is TRBJ2-3; 11 bases fit TRBD2. Germline CDR1 is LGHNA and CDR2 is YNFKEQ. The J segment lost 2 bases and the V segment lost 4 bases, leaving 5 bases of the junction unmatched. This CDR3 is 16 amino acids long. As DNA, the CDR3 is TGTGCCAGCAGCCGCATAGCGGGGGGGCCCACAGATACGCAGTATTTT. This codes for CASSRIAGGPTDTQYF.

V and J are TRBV28 and TRBJ1-2; D remains unclear. Germline values: CDR1 MDHEN, CDR2 SYDVKM. The CDR3 is 15 residues long. V shed 5 bases and J shed 1 base, with 14 bases lying between them. In DNA form, the CDR3 reads TGTGCCAGCAGTCGAACGCGCAGTTTTAACTATGGCTACACCTTC. This gives the protein CASSRTRSFNYGYTF.

This chain connects TRBV12-1 to TRBJ1-5. TRBV12-1 is a pseudogene segment. This CDR3 spans 13 amino acids. CDR3 protein: CASSFAQGQPQHF. The CDR3 region has the DNA TGTGCCAGCAGCTTTGCGCAAGGACAGCCCCAGCATTTT.

The chain joins TRBV7-2 to TRBJ2-1, with 9 nucleotides matching TRBD1. This CDR3 contains 15 residues. The trim removed 8 bases at V and 6 bases at J, leaving 11 bases unmatched. Germline values: CDR1 SGHTA, CDR2 FQGNSA. This CDR3 reads CASGRGGQGINEQFF. CDR3 coding DNA: TGTGCCAGCGGCCGAGGGGGACAGGGTATCAATGAGCAGTTCTTC.

The chain links TRBV27 to TRBJ2-3; D gene unclear. The CDR3 consists of 13 residues. Per the germline V gene, CDR1 is MNHEY and CDR2 is SMNVEV (reference sequence). Trimming shortened V by 5 bases and J by 0 bases, and 6 bases separated the two germline ends. CDR3 DNA: TGTGCCAGCAGTCTTAAAAGCACAGATACGCAGTATTTT. Protein product: CASSLKSTDTQYF.

Only one count was recorded for this clone. The rearrangement uses TRBV5-4 and TRBJ2-5; 8 positions match TRBD2. Germline V gives CDR1 SGHNT, CDR2 YYREEE (reference sequence). The CDR3 is 20 amino acids. The junction had 17 bases not matched to a gene; V was cut back by 1 base and J by 0 bases. The CDR3 sequence: CASSLYLRPNRREDQETQYF. In DNA form, the CDR3 reads TGTGCCAGCAGCTTGTACCTGAGGCCAAATCGGCGGGAGGACCAAGAGACCCAGTACTTC. Variable domain in full (rest from reference TRBV5-4 and TRBJ2-5): ETGVTQSPTHLIKTRGQQVTLRCSSQSGHNTVSWYQQALGQGPQFIFQYYREEENGRGNFPPRFSGLQFPNYSSELNVNALELDDSALYLCASSLYLRPNRREDQETQYFGPGTRLLVL.

This clone has just a few counts. The chain links TRBV5-6 to TRBJ2-5, with D hard to call. Trimming took 0 bases from V and 3 from J, leaving 6 bases between them. This CDR3 has 13 residues. From germline, CDR1 is SGHDT and CDR2 YYEEEE. CDR3 sequence: CASSLVWKETQYF. The CDR3, as DNA: TGTGCCAGCAGCTTGGTATGGAAAGAGACCCAGTACTTC.

The chain recombines TRBV28 with TRBJ2-7; 10 bases are shared with TRBD2. V shed 3 bases, J shed 3 bases, and the junction held 11 bases outside the gene matches. Germline V gene data show CDR1 as MDHEN and CDR2 as SYDVKM. This CDR3 has 17 amino acids. The DNA for the CDR3 is TGTGCCAGCAGTTTGGGGGTTTGGACTAGCGGCGTCTACGAGCAGTACTTC. Translation: CASSLGVWTSGVYEQYF.

The chain combines TRBV18 with TRBJ2-5, with a weak D call TRBD2 (5 bases). V was clipped by 0 bases and J by 3 bases, with 8 bases between them. Germline V gives CDR1 KGHSH, CDR2 LQKENI. The CDR3 sequence is 14 residues long. The CDR3 loop reads CASSPPSGKETQYF. The CDR3 region has the DNA TGTGCCAGCTCACCACCGAGCGGAAAAGAGACCCAGTACTTC. Together with reference TRBV18 and TRBJ2-5, the CDR3 gives the full variable domain: NAGVMQNPRHLVRRRGQEARLRCSPMKGHSHVYWYRQLPEEGLKFMVYLQKENIIDESGMPKERFSAEFPKEGPSILRIQQVVRGDSAAYFCASSPPSGKETQYFGPGTRLLVL.

The chain uses TRBV6-1 and TRBJ1-1; D gene ambiguous. The CDR3 spans 11 residues. Trimming removed 9 bases from V and 6 bases from J, with 11 bases in between. The germline gives CDR1 MNHNS, CDR2 SASEGT. The CDR3 DNA reads TGTGCCAGTAGCGGGCGCGCTGAAGCTTTCTTT. Translating it yields CASSGRAEAFF.